This T cell receptor (beta chain) comes out of a study of blood T cell repertoires in COVID-19. Source study methods: How many nucleated cells were present was estimated from reference gene primer amplification. This table comes from immunoSEQ multiplex PCR, and its TCRdb copy is limited to in-frame clones, with some not included. V, J and clone size are taken as reported in that table, and D and trimming were inferred from the DNA itself. The sample holds roughly 190,000 clones; around four fifths are singletons and the top ten take 20%. CDR1 and CDR2 (germline): SGHTA, FQGTGA. This CDR3 is built from 15 residues. V was cut by 5 bases and J by 1 base, with 11 bases left in between.

The sample was peripheral blood. The V and J genes are TRBV7-3 and TRBJ2-2, with D perhaps TRBD2 (5 bases). The receptor comes from a human donor in a cohort sampled during active COVID-19. In DNA form, the CDR3 reads TGTGCCAGCAGCCCCGGACGGGGGAACACCGGGGAGCTGTTTTTT. Protein sequence: CASSPGRGNTGELFF.